One TCR beta chain is described in this entry. As yet, its antigen is unknown. This tumor tissue came from a pretreatment baseline collection. CDR3 length: 15 amino acids. Germline CDR1 and CDR2: LNHNV and YYDKDF (reference sequence). The trim removed 1 base at V and 6 bases at J, leaving 7 bases unmatched. This entry belongs to a study of circulating tumor DNA in untreated peripheral T-cell lymphoma. The study, taken as a whole, reports: Tumor-specific clonotypes: identified in approximately 74% of patients, roughly 90% of baseline tissues.

Produced via immunoSEQ multiplex PCR; TCRdb's table is partial and in-frame only. The sample lists 2,200 or so clones, 70% to 80% occurring once. The source is a human donor with peripheral T-cell lymphoma. Material for sequencing was tumor tissue. This chain joins TRBV15 and TRBJ1-1, with 8 positions matching TRBD1. CDR3 sequence reads: CATSRATGDASEAFF. CDR3 DNA sequence: TGTGCCACCAGCAGAGCGACAGGGGACGCCTCTGAAGCTTTCTTT.